The entry below gives a single T cell receptor beta chain sequence along with its context. Its antigen is currently unknown. A much larger clonotype is one base distant, so this may be a read error. Documented time point: persistent/refractory GD, antithyroid drugs over 5 years with positive TRAb. RNA from PBMCs was the source of the TCR library. The data stem from a study of regulatory T cells in long-lasting Graves disease. Study-wide results and caveats: Under persistent disease, TRBV28, TRBJ1-2 and TRBJ2-5 were used preferentially. TCR diversity was lower in persistent than newly diagnosed Graves' disease.

In building TCR beta libraries, iRepertoire HTBI primers were used together with Arm-PCR of CDR3 regions. MiXCR, run by TCRdb on the multiplex PCR reads, gives a single entry per CDR3 protein. The table shows about 300,000 distinct CDR3 sequences, with 22% occurring only once. Per the germline V gene, CDR1 is LGHNA and CDR2 is YNFKEQ. The CDR3 covers 15 residues. The sample here was peripheral blood mononuclear cells (PBMCs), taken when the disease was refractory, from a patient treated with antithyroid drugs. This receptor was obtained from a female donor with Graves disease. The chain joins TRBV4-2 to TRBJ2-1; 9 bases agree with TRBD1. The DNA end is a closer match to TRBJ2-7, so the J assignment may be wrong. CDR3 protein: CASSQGRDRDREQYF. CDR3 bases: TGTGCCAGCAGCCAAGGTAGGGACAGGGATCGAGAGCAGTACTTC.